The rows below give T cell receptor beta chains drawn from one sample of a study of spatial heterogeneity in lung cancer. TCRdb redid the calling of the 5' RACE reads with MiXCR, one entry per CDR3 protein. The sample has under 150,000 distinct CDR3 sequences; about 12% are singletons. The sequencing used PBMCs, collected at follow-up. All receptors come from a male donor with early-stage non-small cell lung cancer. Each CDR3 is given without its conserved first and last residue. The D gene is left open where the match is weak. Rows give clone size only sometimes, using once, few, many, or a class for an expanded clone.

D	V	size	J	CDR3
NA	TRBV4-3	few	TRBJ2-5	ASSQGDHETQY
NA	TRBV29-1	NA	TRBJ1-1	SVVRDSNTEAF
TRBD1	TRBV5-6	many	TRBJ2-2	ASSPILDRAAGELF
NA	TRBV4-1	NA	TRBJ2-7	ASSQGSERYEQY
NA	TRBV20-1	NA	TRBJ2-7	SAQPPRGGSYEQY
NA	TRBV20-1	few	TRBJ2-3	SGPGGPSDTQY
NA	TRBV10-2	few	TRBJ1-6	ASTGTSTNSPLH
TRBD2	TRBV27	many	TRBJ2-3	ASSRGGGASGGTDTQY
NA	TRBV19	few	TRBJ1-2	ASRKTDYGYT
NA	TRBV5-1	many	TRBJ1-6	ASSPAPGRNNSPLH
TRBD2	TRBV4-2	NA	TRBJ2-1	ASSQEARAGGGTEQF
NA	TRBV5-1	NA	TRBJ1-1	ASSYREPNTEAF
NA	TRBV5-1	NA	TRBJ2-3	ASKTGRSTDTQY
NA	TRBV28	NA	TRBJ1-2	ASNSRPIFYGYT
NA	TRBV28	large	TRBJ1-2	ASSSIGGGFSGGYT
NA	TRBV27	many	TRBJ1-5	ASSLWAGGNQPQH
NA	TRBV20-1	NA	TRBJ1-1	SATPRPTDEAF
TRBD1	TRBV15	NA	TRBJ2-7	ATSRAPGQGAREQY
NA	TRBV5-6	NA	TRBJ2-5	ASSSFQETQY
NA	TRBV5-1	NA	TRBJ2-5	ASSLGVQETQY
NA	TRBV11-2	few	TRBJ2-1	ASRGEASSYNEQF
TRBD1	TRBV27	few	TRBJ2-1	AARTGQNEQF
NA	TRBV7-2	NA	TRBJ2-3	ASSSYVDTQY
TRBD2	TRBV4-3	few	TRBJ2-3	ASSQVTGGGTDTQY
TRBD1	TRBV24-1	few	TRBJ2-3	ATRDRATDTQY
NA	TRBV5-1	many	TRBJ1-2	ASSLGGRDGNGYT
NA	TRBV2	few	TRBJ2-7	ASRSGESSYEQY
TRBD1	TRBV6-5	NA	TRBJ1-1	ASRPSGQGVTEAF
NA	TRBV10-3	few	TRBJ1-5	AITPDTGQTQH
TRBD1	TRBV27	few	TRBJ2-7	ASSLDRVEQY
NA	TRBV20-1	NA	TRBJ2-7	SALKDNYEQY
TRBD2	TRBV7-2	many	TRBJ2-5	ASSSRGGQTQY
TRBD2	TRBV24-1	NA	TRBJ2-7	ATSDSGTSGVEQY
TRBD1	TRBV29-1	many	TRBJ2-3	SVVPVRGPGDTQY
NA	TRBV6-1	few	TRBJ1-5	ASSTGLSNQPQH
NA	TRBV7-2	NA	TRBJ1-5	ASSLRGEQPQH
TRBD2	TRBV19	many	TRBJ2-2	ASTSGDANTGELF
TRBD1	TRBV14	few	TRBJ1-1	ASSLVGGYTEAF
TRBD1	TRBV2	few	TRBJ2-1	ASSGQGAHSEQF
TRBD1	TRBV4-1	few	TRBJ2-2	ASSQEGAGGVGELF
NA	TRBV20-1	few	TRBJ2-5	SARVAFEETQY
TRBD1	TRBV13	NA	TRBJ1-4	ASSPADRGPNEKLF
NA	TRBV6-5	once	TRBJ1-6	ASTDAGWAPARPLH
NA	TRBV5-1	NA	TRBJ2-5	ASSSTPPTQY
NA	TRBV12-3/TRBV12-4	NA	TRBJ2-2	ASTTGFLNTGELF
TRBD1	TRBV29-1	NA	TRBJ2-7	SVGGTGVYEQY
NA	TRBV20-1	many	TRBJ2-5	SAERTAQETQY
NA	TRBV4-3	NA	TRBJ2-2	ASSQVLVANTGELF
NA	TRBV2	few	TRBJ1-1	ASSVYSQTSEAF
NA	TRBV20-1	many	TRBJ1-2	SAAPGRTTRHGYT
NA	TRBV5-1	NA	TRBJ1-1	ASNLGGSPTEAF
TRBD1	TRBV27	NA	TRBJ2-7	ASSSMIRDRGLEQY
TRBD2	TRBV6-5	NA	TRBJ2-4	ASSPNGGALDIQY
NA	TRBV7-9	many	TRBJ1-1	ASSYQPSNTEAF
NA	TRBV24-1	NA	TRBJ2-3	ATSDRAGTDTQY
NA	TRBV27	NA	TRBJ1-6	ASSFLNSILH
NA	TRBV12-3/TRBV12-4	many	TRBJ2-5	ASSFRDSGRTQY
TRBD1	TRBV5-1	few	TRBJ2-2	ASSLTGDNTGELF
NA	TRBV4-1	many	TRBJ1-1	ASKGDTEAF